These 20 T cell receptor beta chains share one sample of origin, sequenced in a study of T cell changes during pregnancy in multiple sclerosis. This table comes from immunoSEQ multiplex PCR, and its TCRdb copy is limited to in-frame clones, with some not included. This sample has fewer than 70,000 clones, with approximately 94% found just once. The material was CD8+ T cells from peripheral blood mononuclear cells, obtained in the third trimester of pregnancy. These receptors all stem from a female donor with multiple sclerosis, enrolled in a pregnancy study.

This clone was counted once. CDR3 loop: CASSIDLQGLGEQFF. DNA for the CDR3: TGTGCCAGTAGTATAGATCTACAGGGTTTAGGTGAGCAGTTCTTC. This rearrangement joins TRBV19 to TRBJ2-1; possible D gene TRBD1, 6 bases. Trimming took 0 bases from V and 9 from J, leaving 15 bases between them. This CDR3 has 15 amino acids. Germline loops: CDR1 LNHDA, CDR2 SQIVND (reference sequence).

The gene calls are TRBV27 and TRBJ2-7, with D hard to call. Germline CDR1 is MNHEY and CDR2 is SMNVEV (reference sequence). Trimming shortened V by 7 bases and J by 0 bases, and 10 bases separated the two germline ends. There are 13 residues in the CDR3. The CDR3 protein is CASISPNSYEQYF. In DNA form, the CDR3 reads TGTGCCAGCATCAGTCCCAACTCCTACGAGCAGTACTTC.

V usage is TRBV27 and J usage is TRBJ2-7; TRBD2 is a possible D gene (6 bases). Germline V lookup: CDR1 MNHEY, CDR2 SMNVEV (reference sequence). V was cut by 3 bases and J by 3 bases, with 12 bases left in between. The CDR3 is 14 residues long. CDR3 loop: CASSFAGAGYEQYF. CDR3 coding DNA: TGTGCCAGCAGTTTCGCCGGAGCGGGCTACGAGCAGTACTTC.

V gene TRBV27 combines with J gene TRBJ2-7; possible D gene TRBD2, 6 bases. The CDR3 totals 14 residues. Looked up from germline, CDR1 is MNHEY and CDR2 is SMNVEV (reference sequence). Trimming cost V 3 bases and J 0 bases, with 9 bases left between them. DNA for the CDR3: TGTGCCAGCAGTTTTATCGGGAGCTCCTACGAGCAGTACTTC. Translating it yields CASSFIGSSYEQYF.

This chain links TRBV28 with TRBJ2-2; tentative D call: TRBD1 (5 bases). The V gene's germline CDR1 is MDHEN and CDR2 SYDVKM. The CDR3 is 15 residues long. Deletions cut 6 bases from V and 7 bases from J, with 18 bases between. The CDR3 region is CASSLLVGAGGELFF. The CDR3 nucleotides are TGTGCCAGCAGCCTGCTCGTAGGGGCTGGCGGGGAGCTGTTTTTT.

J is TRBJ2-7 and V is TRBV10-3, with 7 bases fitting TRBD2. J was trimmed by 1 base and V by 0 bases; bases with no gene match: 3. Looked up from germline, CDR1 is ENHRY and CDR2 is SYGVKD. CDR3 length: 15 residues. The CDR3 DNA reads TGTGCCATCAGTGAGTCGGGGGGGACGTCCTACGAGCAGTACTTC. Its protein product is CAISESGGTSYEQYF.

This chain links TRBV28 with TRBJ2-3; unclear D gene. The CDR3 runs 14 residues. The germline V gene has CDR1 MDHEN and CDR2 SYDVKM. Trimming cost V 3 bases and J 5 bases, with 12 bases left between them. CDR3 in DNA: TGTGCCAGCAGTTTGGCCATTACTATAGATACGCAGTATTTT. This gives the protein CASSLAITIDTQYF.

V is TRBV7-9 and J is TRBJ1-2; TRBD1 aligns across 9 bases. Germline loops: CDR1 SEHNR, CDR2 FQNEAQ (reference sequence). The CDR3 is 14 amino acids. With V trimmed by 4 bases and J by 9 bases, 9 bases remained unmatched. CDR3 sequence: CASSSRDRDNSYTF. The DNA for the CDR3 is TGTGCCAGCAGCTCCAGGGACAGGGATAATAGCTACACCTTC.

This chain links TRBV4-3 with TRBJ2-1; TRBD2 aligns across 11 bases. Germline CDR1 reads LGHNA; CDR2 reads YSLEER. Trimming removed 4 bases from V and 5 bases from J; junction bases left unmatched: 7. The CDR3 is 16 residues long. The CDR3 protein is CASSPWGLAVNNEQFF. The CDR3 region has the DNA TGCGCCAGCAGCCCATGGGGACTAGCGGTTAACAATGAGCAGTTCTTC.

V and J are TRBV7-9 and TRBJ1-4; 7 bases line up with TRBD1. The length of the CDR3 is 16 residues. Germline CDR1 is SEHNR and CDR2 is FQNEAQ (reference sequence). V shed 4 bases, J shed 7 bases, and the junction held 12 bases outside the gene matches. CDR3 in amino acids: CASSSPLQGWVEKLFF. CDR3 in DNA: TGTGCCAGCAGCTCACCTCTACAGGGGTGGGTTGAAAAACTGTTTTTT.

This chain joins TRBV29-1 and TRBJ1-1; D is unclear. Germline V gene sequence: CDR1 SQVTM, CDR2 ANQGSEA. V was pared by 6 bases and J by 1 base, with 6 bases between. The CDR3 has 11 residues. CDR3 amino acids: CSVTGNTEAFF. Written as DNA, the CDR3 is TGCAGCGTGACGGGGAACACTGAAGCTTTCTTT.

This sequence joins TRBV28 and TRBJ2-2; 8 bases line up with TRBD2. The germline V gene encodes CDR1 MDHEN and CDR2 SYDVKM. The CDR3 runs 14 residues. J lost 8 bases, V lost 3 bases, and 5 bases had no gene match. The CDR3 region is CASSFFSGVGELFF. As DNA, the CDR3 is TGTGCCAGCAGTTTCTTTAGCGGGGTGGGGGAGCTGTTTTTT.

CDR3 protein: CASRVVGAADTQYF. CDR3 in DNA: TGTGCCAGCAGGGTGGTGGGAGCCGCAGATACGCAGTATTTT. This chain uses TRBV27 with TRBJ2-3, with D possibly being TRBD2 (5 bases). Germline V gene data show CDR1 as MNHEY and CDR2 as SMNVEV (reference sequence). The CDR3 consists of 14 residues. Between the trimmed V and J ends, which lost 6 bases and 4 bases, there was a span of 14 bases.

The DNA for the CDR3 is TGTGCCAGCTCCTTCGGACTTTCTCGAGATACGCAGTATTTT. It is translated as CASSFGLSRDTQYF. The rearrangement joins TRBV27 to TRBJ2-3, with a weak D call TRBD2 (5 bases). In germline, CDR1 is MNHEY, CDR2 SMNVEV (reference sequence). Trimming removed 8 bases from V and 5 bases from J, with 17 bases in between. This CDR3 has 14 amino acids.

The V gene is TRBV5-4, the J gene TRBJ2-2; D possibly corresponds to TRBD1 (6 bases). CDR1 is SGHNT and CDR2 is YYREEE in the germline V gene (reference sequence). This CDR3 has 14 residues. Deletions cut 2 bases from V and 4 bases from J, with 9 bases between. Here the CDR3 reads CASSLQGPTGELFF. CDR3 DNA: TGTGCCAGCAGCTTACAGGGTCCCACCGGGGAGCTGTTTTTT.

The genes are TRBV6-1 and TRBJ2-7, with a weak D call TRBD2 (6 bases). This CDR3 region has 14 residues. V was trimmed by 3 bases and J by 4 bases, leaving 13 bases between them. Germline V gene data show CDR1 as MNHNS and CDR2 as SASEGT. CDR3 residues: CASSEGGTGYEQYF. The CDR3 bases are TGTGCCAGCAGTGAGGGCGGGACCGGATACGAGCAGTACTTC.

The rearrangement uses TRBV5-6 and TRBJ2-1; a possible D gene is TRBD1 (6 bases). The germline CDR1 and CDR2 sequences are SGHDT and YYEEEE. Trimming cost V 0 bases and J 7 bases, with 17 bases left between them. The CDR3 is 16 amino acids. CDR3 loop: CASSLGFGQTVNEQFF. The CDR3 region has the DNA TGTGCCAGCAGCTTGGGCTTCGGACAGACGGTGAATGAGCAGTTCTTC.

The rearrangement uses TRBV7-7 and TRBJ2-7; possibly TRBD1 for D (6 bases). The germline V gene encodes CDR1 SSHAT and CDR2 FNYEAQ (reference sequence). This CDR3 is 13 amino acids long. V was trimmed by 4 bases and J by 3 bases, leaving 10 bases between them. CDR3 sequence reads: CASSSGTSYEQYF. The CDR3 nucleotides read TGTGCCAGCAGCTCCGGGACAAGCTACGAGCAGTACTTC.

The V call is TRBV19, the J call TRBJ2-7; 8 nucleotides match TRBD2. From germline, CDR1 is LNHDA and CDR2 SQIVND (reference sequence). V lost 5 bases to trimming and J lost 1 base; unmatched junction nucleotides: 4. The CDR3 is made up of 14 amino acids. The CDR3: CASSLSGNSYEQYF. DNA of the CDR3: TGTGCCAGTAGTCTTAGCGGGAATTCCTACGAGCAGTACTTC.

In DNA form, the CDR3 reads TGTGCCAGCAGTTTAAGGGCGGGAGGGTTCTACGAGCAGTACTTC. Amino acid sequence: CASSLRAGGFYEQYF. The V call is TRBV27, the J call TRBJ2-7; 9 positions agree with TRBD2. Germline CDR1 MNHEY, CDR2 SMNVEV (reference sequence). V lost 2 bases to trimming and J lost 3 bases; unmatched junction nucleotides: 5. The CDR3 covers 15 residues.